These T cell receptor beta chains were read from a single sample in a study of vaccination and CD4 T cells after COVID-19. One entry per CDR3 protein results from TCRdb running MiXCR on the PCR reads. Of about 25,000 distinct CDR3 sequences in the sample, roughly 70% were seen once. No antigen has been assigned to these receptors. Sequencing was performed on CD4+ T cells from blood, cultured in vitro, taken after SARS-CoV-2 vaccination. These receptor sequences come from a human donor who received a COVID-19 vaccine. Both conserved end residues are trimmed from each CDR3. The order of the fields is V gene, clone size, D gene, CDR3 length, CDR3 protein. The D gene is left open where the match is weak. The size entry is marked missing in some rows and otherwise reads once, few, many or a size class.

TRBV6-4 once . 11 ASSPRTDYEQY
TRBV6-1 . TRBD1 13 ASTPGQVRWETQY
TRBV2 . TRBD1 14 ASSEFIRDRDSPLH
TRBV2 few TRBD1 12 ASSVGTGGEKLF
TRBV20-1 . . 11 SARARTDQPQH
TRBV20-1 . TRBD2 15 SATRTSGGGVQDTQY
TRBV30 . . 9 ATGAATEAF
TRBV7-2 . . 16 ASSLDPGRSSYNSPLH
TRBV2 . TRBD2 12 ASRTDSGGGEQY
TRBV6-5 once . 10 ASSYSSAGYT
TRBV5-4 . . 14 ASSSPYAAGHTEAF
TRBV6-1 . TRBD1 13 ASMLGGTGDYEQY
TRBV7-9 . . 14 ASSLGQGGLTYEQY
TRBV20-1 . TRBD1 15 SASSSGQGVRTDTQY
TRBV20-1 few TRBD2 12 SAPPAGGSYEQY
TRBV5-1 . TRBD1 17 ASSFRDRGLWGTSTEAF
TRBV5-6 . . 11 ASSLIGAGGYT